Shown below are 8 T cell receptor beta chains from a single sample sequenced in a study of early T cells in non-severe SARS-CoV-2 infection. TCRdb processed the 5' RACE reads anew with MiXCR; each CDR3 protein has one entry. The table records roughly 67,000 distinct CDR3 sequences, approximately 10% of them present only once. The material sequenced was whole blood. The source is an adult who was a healthcare worker with PCR-confirmed SARS-CoV-2 infection or an uninfected control (not recorded which).

This clonotype was seen many times. This chain links TRBV2 with TRBJ2-7; maybe TRBD2 (7 bases). V was clipped by 7 bases and J by 6 bases, with 16 bases between them. This CDR3 is 13 amino acids long. Germline V gene data show CDR1 as SNHLY and CDR2 as FYNNEI. CDR3 in amino acids: CASTQKRGGEQYF. CDR3 sequence (DNA): TGTGCCAGCACCCAAAAAAGGGGGGGCGAGCAGTACTTC.

This clonotype was seen repeatedly, ten times or more. CDR3 sequence (DNA): TGTGCCAGCAGTTACCCGACTAGCGGGAGGGTCGAGACCCAGTACTTC. Its protein is CASSYPTSGRVETQYF. This chain connects TRBV6-5 to TRBJ2-5; 14 nucleotides line up with TRBD2. The germline V gene encodes CDR1 MNHEY and CDR2 SVGAGI. CDR3 length equals 16 residues. Losses at the gene ends were 2 bases for V and 5 bases for J; bases not matched to a gene: 4.

The V and J genes are TRBV19 and TRBJ2-7; perhaps TRBD2 as D (5 bases). Trimming left V 0 bases short and J 5 bases short, with 8 bases between. The V gene's germline CDR1 is LNHDA and CDR2 SQIVND (reference sequence). CDR3 length: 13 amino acids. CDR3 loop: CASSIERGNEQYF. CDR3 sequence (DNA): TGTGCCAGTAGTATAGAGAGAGGGAACGAGCAGTACTTC. The whole variable domain, filled in from reference TRBV19 and TRBJ2-7, reads DGGITQSPKYLFRKEGQNVTLSCEQNLNHDAMYWYRQDPGQGLRLIYYSQIVNDFQKGDIAEGYSVSREKKESFPLTVTSAQKNPTAFYLCASSIERGNEQYFGPGTRLTVT.

This clonotype is classed as medium-sized. This chain connects TRBV5-1 to TRBJ2-2; unclear D gene. This CDR3 contains 15 residues. Between the trimmed V and J ends, which lost 0 bases and 7 bases, there was a span of 13 bases. CDR1 and CDR2 (germline): SGHRS, YFSETQ. The CDR3 DNA follows: TGCGCCAGCAGCTTGGTAATGGATTCTGGCGGGGAGCTGTTTTTT. The encoded protein is CASSLVMDSGGELFF.

The chain has TRBV14 and TRBJ1-4; the D is unclear. This CDR3 contains 13 residues. CDR1 is SGHDN, CDR2 FVKESK, per germline. The V gene lost 4 bases and the J gene lost 5 bases, with 8 bases spanning the gap. The CDR3 nucleotides read TGTGCCAGCAGCCGATCTCTGAATGAAAAACTGTTTTTT. It encodes CASSRSLNEKLFF.

This clonotype appeared many times. The chain joins TRBV4-2 to TRBJ2-3; D might be TRBD2 (6 bases). The CDR3 has 16 residues. V was pared by 1 base and J by 0 bases, with 11 bases between. CDR1 and CDR2 from the germline V gene are LGHNA and YNFKEQ. This CDR3 is CASSQGWRDSTDTQYF. The CDR3 DNA follows: TGTGCCAGCAGCCAAGGTTGGCGGGATAGCACAGATACGCAGTATTTT.

This clonotype has at least ten counts. This chain links TRBV2 with TRBJ2-7; D may be TRBD2 (6 bases). The CDR3 is 15 residues long. Germline loops: CDR1 SNHLY, CDR2 FYNNEI. Trimming cost V 3 bases and J 6 bases, with 18 bases left between them. DNA of the CDR3: TGTGCCAGCAGTGAGGGGCTACCGGGAGCTAGCGAGCAGTACTTC. It codes for CASSEGLPGASEQYF. The entire variable domain, with the rest obtained from reference TRBV2 and TRBJ2-7, is as follows: EPEVTQTPSHQVTQMGQEVILRCVPISNHLYFYWYRQILGQKVEFLVSFYNNEISEKSEIFDDQFSVERPDGSNFTLKIRSTKLEDSAMYFCASSEGLPGASEQYFGPGTRLTVT.

This rearrangement joins TRBV6-5 to TRBJ1-6; tentatively, D is TRBD1 (5 bases). This CDR3 has 12 amino acids. Germline V gene sequence: CDR1 MNHEY, CDR2 SVGAGI. The V end was cut by 6 bases, the J end by 8 bases, with 8 bases between. The CDR3 loop is CASSTGDSPLHF. The CDR3 DNA follows: TGTGCCAGCAGCACAGGAGATTCACCCCTCCACTTT.